The T cell receptor beta chain under discussion was sequenced for a study of shared clonotypes between healthy human individuals (dated by TCRdb to the early 2020s). Some background on the complete study: The cohort included a few men and a couple of women between 18 and 49 years of age. Per donor, three plates each were used for CD4 naive and CD4 memory, two for CD8 naive, and one for CD8 memory. To estimate repertoire size and how much clonotypes are shared between individuals, the study performed deep sequencing of blood TCR repertoires from a handful of healthy adults. Per donor, leukapheresis produced somewhere between about 0.94 and 8.9 billion PBMCs. To increase sequencing depth and limit assay-specific biases, TCR repertoire library preparation and sequencing were carried out by different laboratories using diverse techniques. Summary of the overall study and its limitations: Compared with non-shared clonotypes, the clonotypes found in all four sorted-subset donors had higher generation probabilities. Naive subsets generally had larger estimated clonotype richness than memory subsets did. Pairwise subsampling led to the expectation that sequencing depth would affect the degree of clonotype sharing among donors. Rarefaction of sorted-subset datasets indicated incomplete sequencing despite the large sequencing depth. The small number of donors limited the genetic and exposure-history diversity represented. Sampling was restricted to blood, and TCR repertoires in tissue are likely to differ from TCR repertoires in blood. When a handful of donors were compared, the shared fraction of clonotypes was about 5% for naive CD4, roughly 3.3% for naive CD8, 2.3% for memory CD4, and less than 0.45% for memory CD8.

As for this clone: The specificity of this receptor is unknown. One base away there is no much larger clone; base qualities are not given.

Healthy HIV-negative adults with no recently reported acute infections or vaccinations were included as donors. Every donor was a Caucasian adult residing in Nashville, Tennessee, USA. CD4+ T cells were enriched by magnetic negative selection; naive cells were then positively selected on CD45RA, and the negative fraction formed the memory subset. Blood was obtained by leukapheresis, after which PBMCs were separated by Ficoll-Histopaque density gradient centrifugation and cryopreserved in liquid nitrogen vapor phase. Analytical flow cytometry was used to check the purity and quantity of every magnetically sorted T cell population. Genomic DNA was isolated from every sorted fraction and measured by UV absorbance on a Nanodrop 2000c. Using the deep immunoSEQ assay, TCR CDR3 regions were amplified from genomic DNA by multiplex PCR. Extracted genomic DNA from each cell subset was spread evenly across all wells of several immunoSEQ 96-well plates, with each plate serving as a replicate. For sorted subsets, each replicate PCR was loaded with about 200 ng genomic DNA, equivalent to about 33,000 T cell genomes. Purified libraries were quantified with a Qubit 3.0 fluorometer, sized on a Bioanalyzer 2100, and re-quantified with the KAPA Library Quantification kit. A separate single-read 150-cycle Illumina NextSeq 550 flow cell was used to sequence each immunoSEQ 96-well plate. As for how the authors treated the data: Because the immunoSEQ output included only junctional sequences and no quality scores, the filtering could not be the same as the filtering used for full-length reads. To assign V/J genes and CDR3, sequences were annotated using PyIR, a Python wrapper for IgBLAST v1.9, with IMGT germline references. Reads with weak V/J assignments (E-value above 1e-6), missing CDR3, stop codons, out-of-frame junctions, or ambiguous translated residues were removed. A V3J clonotype was defined by an identical inferred V gene, J gene, and CDR3 amino acid sequence. Percentage overlap between repertoires was computed as shared unique clonotypes divided by the size of the smaller repertoire. Repertoire richness was assessed with RTK rarefaction, the Chao1 estimator, and Recon v2.1 estimates of unobserved clonotypes. Generation probabilities were computed with OLGA for all TCRbeta clonotypes obtained by the gDNA method from several donors. Sourced from immuneACCESS, this table was stored by TCRdb with only in-frame sequences that have V and J called. A share of the clones is absent; for the studies checked, an unresolved V gene accounts for under half, and the remainder has no known explanation. That table furnishes V, J and clone size, whereas the DNA furnished D and trimming. For this sample the table gives nearly 1 million clones, of which over 60% were detected only once. About 1.5% of the sample belongs to the ten largest clones.

V loses 0 bases, J loses 3 bases, and the germline ends lie 9 bases apart. The CDR3 runs 14 amino acids, cysteine and phenylalanine included. Here the CDR3 DNA is all that survives: 42 bases in frame from base 1. For CDR1 and CDR2, the germline V gene lists MNHEY and SVGAGI. This TCR derives from a man younger than 30 in good health. Material for sequencing was memory CD4+ T cells sorted from blood. Read against the paper, the sample's cell subset or site label means: CD45RA-negative fraction. The chain is encoded by TRBV6-5 joined to TRBJ2-7; TRBD2 is possibly the D segment (6 matching bases). The nucleotide sequence is TGTGCCAGCAGTTACTCCCAGGGAGGCTACGAGCAGTACTTC. Translated, it reads CASSYSQGGYEQYF.